Detailed here is one T cell receptor (beta chain). This clonotype occurred many times. The antigen it recognizes is unknown. It has no much larger one-base neighbor in the sample; base qualities were not kept. The sequencing machine was an Illumina HiSeq 2500. First-strand cDNA was synthesized with Superscript III and a set of TRAV- and TRBV-specific primers, covering both TCRalpha and TCRbeta chains. TCRs were amplified for 20 PCR cycles with Phusion, using a constant-region primer paired with the adapter attached to the V primers. Isolated mRNA was amplified with the MessageAmp II aRNA Amplification Kit, using an approximately 16-hour in vitro transcription at 37°C. The Dynabeads mRNA DIRECT Purification Kit was used to isolate the mRNA for TCR sequencing. Indexed Illumina adapters were added in a second roughly 25-cycle Phusion PCR, and the resulting products were purified with AMPure XP beads. The paper's processing steps were these. Custom Perl scripts pooled TCR sequences encoding the same protein, removed out-of-frame sequences and computed each clonotype's abundance. Any TCR sequence backed by just one read was left out of the analysis. Shannon entropy, Gini index, clonality, richness, and the frequency of TCRs shared between repertoires were included as repertoire metrics. The public reads were reanalyzed by TCRdb: fastp trimming at Q25, MiXCR alignment, in-frame beta chains only. Rows are unified per CDR3 protein, each entry keeping the most common DNA and genes. What appears here as the V and J calls and clone size reflects TCRdb's work, not the paper's. This sample holds 100,000 or so distinct CDR3 sequences; less than 25% were observed only once. The top ten clones comprise about 4% of the sample.

This entry comes from a study of low-dose radiotherapy and immunotherapy resistance in tumors (dated by TCRdb to 2022 to 2024). About the study as a whole: In Cohort 1, each fraction delivered 0.5 Gy every 2 weeks, and the prescribed total PTV dose was 6.5 Gy. For Cohort 2, the dose was 1 Gy per fraction given every two weeks, adding up to 13 Gy in total across 26 weeks. Nivolumab and ipilimumab were both given intravenously, with nivolumab at a 240 mg flat dose every two weeks and ipilimumab at 1 mg/kg every six weeks. Cyclophosphamide 200 mg/m2 was given intravenously every two weeks, one day before each radiation and immunotherapy administration. Starting on cycle 1 day 1, patients took 300 mg of aspirin by mouth once a day for four cycles. The trial did not randomize participants into treatment groups. Eight patients were included in the translational analysis, namely three from the first dose cohort plus the first five from the second dose cohort.

The intended sense of this specimen's time point label: after trial treatment. The treatment or condition label, as the study defines it: LDRT plus nivolumab, ipilimumab, low-dose cyclophosphamide and aspirin (RACIN trial). The donors came from RACIN, which was a single-arm phase I dose-escalation trial that paired nivolumab and ipilimumab with aspirin, low-dose cyclophosphamide and low-dose radiotherapy. Patients were eligible if they had advanced solid tumors that were TIL-negative. The trim is 6 bases for V and 7 bases for J, with a gap of 13 bases between the germline ends. From its cysteine to its phenylalanine, the CDR3 spans 13 amino acids. CDR3 DNA only is kept here, 39 bases in frame from base 1.

The V and J segments used are TRBV12-3 or TRBV12-4 and TRBJ2-1, with an unclear D gene assignment. This receptor was obtained from a male donor with prostate cancer. This material consisted of PBMCs, taken after low-dose radiotherapy plus immunotherapy. The DNA sequence reads TGTGCCAGCAGAATGCAGAACTCAAATGAGCAGTTCTTC. This translates into CASRMQNSNEQFF.